Below, 11 T cell receptor beta chains from the same sample are listed, as sequenced in a study of cytotoxic CD8 clonotypes in ibrutinib-treated CLL. TCRdb's table, derived via immunoSEQ multiplex PCR, lists solely in-frame clones and lacks some. The sample includes 45,000 or so clones, roughly two thirds of them seen just once. The specimen was PBMCs, collected after 12 months of ibrutinib treatment. The receptors here all came from a human donor with chronic lymphocytic leukemia.

The CDR3 bases are TGTGCCTGGAGTTCAGAGTACAATCAGCCCCAGCATTTT. Protein sequence: CAWSSEYNQPQHF. This chain joins TRBV30 and TRBJ1-5; D gene uncertain. The CDR3 covers 13 residues. V lost 2 bases to trimming and J lost 3 bases, with 8 bases between them. Looked up from germline, CDR1 is GTSNPN and CDR2 is SVGIG (reference sequence). Filled out from reference TRBV30 and TRBJ1-5, the complete variable domain reads SQTIHQWPATLVQPVGSPLSLECTVEGTSNPNLYWYRQAAGRGLQLLFYSVGIGQISSEVPQNLSASRPQDRQFILSSKKLLLSDSGFYLCAWSSEYNQPQHFGDGTRLSIL.

The chain links TRBV5-8 to TRBJ2-5, with D maybe TRBD1 (5 bases). The germline V and J ends were trimmed by 4 bases and 2 bases, with 6 bases remaining between them. Germline V gives CDR1 SGHTS, CDR2 YDEGEE. The CDR3 spans 12 residues. The CDR3 loop reads CASSRQQETQYF. The DNA for the CDR3 is TGTGCCAGCAGCCGACAGCAAGAGACCCAGTACTTC.

The chain carries TRBV19 and TRBJ2-1; D may be TRBD1 (6 bases). From germline, CDR1 is LNHDA and CDR2 SQIVND (reference sequence). V lost 7 bases and J lost 4, with 26 bases in between. This CDR3 has 18 amino acids. CDR3 sequence reads: CASIPRPGVDGSYNEQFF. In DNA, the CDR3 is TGTGCCAGTATACCCCGGCCAGGGGTGGACGGAAGTTACAATGAGCAGTTCTTC.

The chain carries TRBV7-2 and TRBJ1-6; 9 bases fit TRBD1. The CDR3 has 15 amino acids. With 4 bases clipped from V and 6 bases from J, the junction kept 4 bases outside the gene matches. Germline CDR1 is SGHTA and CDR2 is FQGNSA. CDR3 amino acids: CASSSRTGVNSPLHF. DNA of the CDR3: TGTGCCAGCAGCTCAAGGACAGGGGTTAATTCACCCCTCCACTTT. Full variable domain (missing parts from reference TRBV7-2 and TRBJ1-6): GAGVSQSPSNKVTEKGKDVELRCDPISGHTALYWYRQSLGQGLEFLIYFQGNSAPDKSGLPSDRFSAERTGGSVSTLTIQRTQQEDSAVYLCASSSRTGVNSPLHFGNGTRLTVT.

The chain couples TRBV7-3 to TRBJ1-2; TRBD1 aligns across 8 bases. CDR1 and CDR2 (germline): SGHTA, FQGTGA. CDR3 length: 14 residues. With 5 bases clipped from V and 2 bases from J, the junction kept 4 bases outside the gene matches. Here the CDR3 DNA reads TGTGCCAGCAGCCCCGGACAGGGAAACTATGGCTACACCTTC. Translation: CASSPGQGNYGYTF.

This clone was picked up a small number of times. The J gene is TRBJ1-1, the V gene TRBV25-1, with D possibly matching TRBD1 (5 bases). CDR1 and CDR2 from the germline V gene are MGHDK and SYGVNS. This CDR3 is built from 15 residues. V was shortened by 0 bases and J by 8 bases, with 16 bases between the two germline ends. The CDR3 reads CASSEYTGSRGEAFF. The CDR3 DNA follows: TGTGCCAGCAGTGAATACACCGGTTCGCGGGGGGAAGCTTTCTTT.

This clone was detected a few times. This chain links TRBV6-1 with TRBJ2-1; D is uncertain. Trimming cost V 6 bases and J 10 bases, with 10 bases left between them. Germline CDR1 MNHNS, CDR2 SASEGT. The CDR3 has 11 amino acids. This chain's CDR3 is CASRIQNEQFF. Written as DNA, the CDR3 is TGTGCCAGCAGAATACAGAACGAGCAGTTCTTC.

The gene calls are TRBV9 and TRBJ2-1, with 9 bases matching TRBD2. The germline gives CDR1 SGDLS, CDR2 YYNGEE. V shed 8 bases, J shed 7 bases, and the junction held 7 bases outside the gene matches. CDR3 length equals 13 residues. Written as DNA, the CDR3 is TGTGCCAGTACCGGGACTAGCAAAAATGAGCAGTTCTTC. This translates into CASTGTSKNEQFF.

This rearrangement joins TRBV2 to TRBJ1-4; the D is unclear. Trimming pared 10 bases from V and 4 bases from J, leaving 16 bases between. The CDR3 contains 14 residues. CDR1 is SNHLY and CDR2 is FYNNEI in the germline V gene. This chain's CDR3 is CATEEGFDNEKLFF. CDR3 bases: TGTGCCACCGAAGAGGGATTCGATAATGAAAAACTGTTTTTT.

The V and J genes are TRBV29-1 and TRBJ2-1, with D possibly being TRBD1 (6 bases). Germline loops: CDR1 SQVTM, CDR2 ANQGSEA. V dropped 4 bases and J dropped 3 bases, with 16 bases sitting between them. The length of the CDR3 is 15 residues. The DNA for the CDR3 is TGCAGCGTTGTAGGGGGTAGCGTGAACTACAATGAGCAGTTCTTC. It yields the protein CSVVGGSVNYNEQFF.

The chain employs TRBV10-3 and TRBJ2-7; D is perhaps TRBD1 (6 bases). CDR3 size: 13 residues. The germline V gene encodes CDR1 ENHRY and CDR2 SYGVKD. Trimming removed 6 bases from V and 5 bases from J, with 14 bases in between. CDR3 nucleotide sequence: TGTGCCATCAGCCAGGGGCGGTTCGACGAGCAGTACTTC. Its translation is CAISQGRFDEQYF.